Listed here are 30 T cell receptor beta chains from one sample, sequenced in a study of CD8 T cells in Susac syndrome (dated by TCRdb to about 2019). Library generation was performed with the immunoSEQ multiplex PCR assay. RNA was extracted with the RNeasy kit and roughly 0.5 to 1 ug was reverse transcribed using random hexamers. TCRdb reran the public reads through fastp at Q25 and MiXCR, keeping productive beta chains. A single entry per CDR3 protein holds the most common genes and DNA from its merged rows. This sample comprises about 300,000 distinct CDR3 sequences, 89% of them detected only once. The top ten constitute more than 0.15% of the sample. Sequences were obtained from CD8+ T cells from PBMCs. The receptors originated from a human donor with multiple sclerosis.

The rearrangement joins TRBV30 to TRBJ2-3; D not resolved. This CDR3 has 10 residues. From germline, CDR1 is GTSNPN and CDR2 SVGIG (reference sequence). CDR3 sequence (DNA): TGTGCGTTGGAGACAGATACGCAGTATTTT. This gives the protein CALETDTQYF.

This chain uses TRBV23-1 with TRBJ2-1; D possibly matches TRBD1 or TRBD2 (5 bases each). TRBV23-1 belongs to the ORF category, with a function that is uncertain. The CDR3 is 17 amino acids. The V and J ends lost 0 bases and 2 bases respectively, with 14 bases between them. The CDR3 reads CASSQSSPGRTYNEQFF. CDR3 DNA sequence: TGCGCCAGCAGTCAATCTTCCCCGGGACGGACCTACAATGAGCAGTTCTTC.

V usage is TRBV12-3 or TRBV12-4 and J usage is TRBJ2-3, with D possibly being TRBD1 (5 bases). V lost 6 bases to trimming and J lost 6 bases, with 16 bases between them. This CDR3 comprises 14 residues. CDR3 protein: CASSWVRGADTQYF. The CDR3 bases are TGTGCCAGCAGCTGGGTAAGGGGCGCGGATACGCAGTATTTT.

The chain recombines TRBV27 with TRBJ2-3; TRBD2 aligns across 9 bases. The CDR3 runs to 17 residues. V trimming: 8 bases; J trimming: 0 bases; junction bases outside the gene matches: 12. Germline values: CDR1 MNHEY, CDR2 SMNVEV (reference sequence). DNA of the CDR3: TGTGCCAGCGAGGGGATGGCGACTAGCGGTAGCACAGATACGCAGTATTTT. This translates into CASEGMATSGSTDTQYF.

The V call is TRBV3-1, the J call TRBJ1-4; D is uncertain. Germline V lookup: CDR1 LGHDT, CDR2 YNNKEL (reference sequence). This CDR3 is 15 amino acids long. Trimming took off 6 bases at V and 2 bases at J, with 13 bases between the two ends. The CDR3 DNA is TGTGCCAGCAGTGCCGTCGGAGAGACTAATGAAAAACTGTTTTTT. Translating it yields CASSAVGETNEKLFF.

The V call is TRBV2, the J call TRBJ2-7, with 9 positions matching TRBD1. This CDR3 has 13 residues. Germline assignment: CDR1 SNHLY and CDR2 FYNNEI. After removal of 5 bases from V and 4 bases from J, the junction contained 3 bases not matched to a gene. The CDR3 sequence: CASSTGGVYEQYF. The CDR3 DNA reads TGTGCCAGCAGTACAGGGGGCGTTTACGAGCAGTACTTC.

The chain is built from TRBV27 and TRBJ1-2; TRBD1 matches at 9 bases. The junction had 13 bases not matched to a gene; V was cut back by 5 bases and J by 3 bases. Germline CDR1 reads MNHEY; CDR2 reads SMNVEV (reference sequence). This CDR3 comprises 17 residues. DNA of the CDR3: TGTGCCAGCAGTACTCACAGGGGGCGCGGACTGGACTATGGCTACACCTTC. It codes for CASSTHRGRGLDYGYTF.

This chain links TRBV7-8 with TRBJ2-4; D gene unclear. The CDR3 consists of 14 residues. V was trimmed by 2 bases and J by 7 bases, leaving 12 bases between them. Per germline, CDR1 SGHVS and CDR2 FQNEAQ. In DNA, the CDR3 is TGTGCCAGCAGCTTATATGGCGCCTCGAACATTCAGTACTTC. This translates into CASSLYGASNIQYF.

The rearrangement links TRBV13 to TRBJ2-1, with 8 bases that match TRBD2. Germline trimming cut 5 bases from V and 2 bases from J; bases unmatched to any gene: 5. The CDR3 loop spans 15 amino acids. CDR1 is PRHDT and CDR2 is FYEKMQ in the germline V gene (reference sequence). The CDR3: CASSTGTSPYNEQFF. The CDR3 nucleotides are TGTGCCAGCAGCACCGGGACTAGTCCCTACAATGAGCAGTTCTTC.

This sequence joins TRBV28 and TRBJ2-7; D may be TRBD1 (6 bases). The CDR3 has 12 amino acids. Germline lookup yields CDR1 MDHEN and CDR2 SYDVKM. The V and J ends lost 3 bases and 6 bases respectively, with 9 bases between them. CDR3 amino acids: CASSFGGAEQYF. The CDR3 region has the DNA TGTGCCAGCAGTTTTGGGGGCGCCGAGCAGTACTTC.

The chain combines TRBV15 with TRBJ2-1; possibly TRBD2 for D (6 bases). From germline, CDR1 is LNHNV and CDR2 YYDKDF (reference sequence). V was cut by 0 bases and J by 4 bases, with 22 bases left in between. The length of the CDR3 is 19 residues. In nucleotides, the CDR3 is TGTGCCACCAGCAGAGATTTGGGATCGGGCGCGGGGAAATACAATGAGCAGTTCTTC. Amino acid sequence: CATSRDLGSGAGKYNEQFF.

The chain couples TRBV3-1 to TRBJ2-6; D may be TRBD2 (6 bases). The germline CDR1 and CDR2 sequences are LGHDT and YNNKEL (reference sequence). V was pared by 0 bases and J by 2 bases, with 17 bases between. The CDR3 covers 19 residues. Here the CDR3 reads CASSQEGRGPETGANVLTF. The CDR3 bases are TGTGCCAGCAGCCAAGAGGGGCGGGGACCAGAAACTGGGGCCAACGTCCTGACTTTC.

V gene TRBV20-1 combines with J gene TRBJ2-3; 8 bases are shared with TRBD2. There are 20 residues in the CDR3. The J segment lost 0 bases and the V segment lost 0 bases, leaving 17 bases of the junction unmatched. CDR1 is DFQATT and CDR2 is SNEGSKA in the germline V gene (reference sequence). The CDR3 region has the DNA TGCAGTGCTAGAGATAACTCCGGAACTAGCGGACGACTTAGCACAGATACGCAGTATTTT. Translated: CSARDNSGTSGRLSTDTQYF.

The chain combines TRBV4-3 with TRBJ2-3; D is uncertain. Trimming removed 1 base at V and 4 bases at J, with 15 bases between. CDR1 and CDR2 (germline): LGHNA, YSLEER. The CDR3 has 16 amino acids. CDR3: CASSQGTNLGSDTQYF. In DNA form, the CDR3 reads TGCGCCAGCAGCCAAGGGACGAACCTAGGGTCAGATACGCAGTATTTT.

The J gene is TRBJ1-5, the V gene TRBV27; D gene ambiguous. Germline CDR1 reads MNHEY; CDR2 reads SMNVEV (reference sequence). The CDR3 consists of 13 residues. V lost 3 bases, J lost 7 bases, and 10 bases lay in between. DNA of the CDR3: TGTGCCAGCAGTTTTGGAGGCGGGCAGCCCCAGCATTTT. This sequence encodes CASSFGGGQPQHF.

V usage is TRBV29-1 and J usage is TRBJ1-1; D unclear. This CDR3 comprises 13 residues. CDR1 SQVTM and CDR2 ANQGSEA come from the germline V gene. The V and J ends lost 8 bases and 0 bases respectively, with 13 bases between them. For the CDR3, the DNA is TGCAGCTCACGGGGATTCATGAACACTGAAGCTTTCTTT. Translated: CSSRGFMNTEAFF.

The rearrangement joins TRBV7-2 to TRBJ2-7, with a tentative D call TRBD1 (6 bases). Germline CDR1 SGHTA, CDR2 FQGNSA. There are 14 residues in the CDR3. Deletions cut 1 base from V and 3 bases from J, with 10 bases between. CDR3 in DNA: TGTGCCAGCAGCTTAGAAGGGGGAAACTACGAGCAGTACTTC. As protein: CASSLEGGNYEQYF.

CDR3 DNA sequence: TGTGCCAGTAGGGCAGGGGCCGGCTATGGCTACACCTTC. Translating gives CASRAGAGYGYTF. V usage is TRBV19 and J usage is TRBJ1-2, with D tentatively TRBD1 (6 bases). CDR1 is LNHDA and CDR2 is SQIVND in the germline V gene (reference sequence). V lost 6 bases to trimming and J lost 4 bases, with 12 bases between them. The CDR3 runs 13 residues.

The CDR3 nucleotides are TGTGCCAGCAGTGGTGAAGGGGGCTCAGATACGCAGTATTTT. Translated, it gives CASSGEGGSDTQYF. The rearrangement uses TRBV6-4 and TRBJ2-3, with 7 bases matching TRBD1. V shed 4 bases and J 4 bases; nucleotides not matched to a gene: 5. Germline CDR1 and CDR2: MRHNA and SNTAGT. The CDR3 runs to 14 residues.

V gene TRBV5-6 combines with J gene TRBJ1-1; 8 bases are shared with TRBD1. The length of the CDR3 is 13 residues. J lost 8 bases, V lost 1 base, and 4 bases had no gene match. The V gene's germline CDR1 is SGHDT and CDR2 YYEEEE. The CDR3 loop is CASSLQGALEAFF. Here the CDR3 DNA reads TGTGCCAGCAGCTTGCAGGGGGCCTTGGAAGCTTTCTTT.

This sequence joins TRBV6-2 or TRBV6-3 and TRBJ1-6, with 9 nucleotides matching TRBD1. V shed 1 base and J 10 bases; nucleotides not matched to a gene: 8. Germline assignment: CDR1 MNHEY and CDR2 SVGEGT. The CDR3 runs to 16 residues. The chain's CDR3 is CASSYFSDRGRSPLHF. The DNA for the CDR3 is TGTGCCAGCAGTTACTTCTCGGACAGGGGCAGGTCACCCCTCCACTTT.

This chain joins TRBV29-1 and TRBJ2-1; the D gene is possibly TRBD1 (6 bases). The CDR3 has 17 residues. Germline V gene sequence: CDR1 SQVTM, CDR2 ANQGSEA. Trimming cost V 2 bases and J 4 bases, with 21 bases left between them. As DNA, the CDR3 is TGCAGCGTTGAATTGAAATCAGGGGTCAGGATATACAATGAGCAGTTCTTC. This codes for CSVELKSGVRIYNEQFF.

The CDR3 bases are TGTGCCAGCAGTTACTCGGTCCAGTACGAGCAGTACTTC. Its protein is CASSYSVQYEQYF. V is TRBV6-6 and J is TRBJ2-7; D ambiguous. CDR1 is MNHNY, CDR2 SVGAGI, per germline (reference sequence). Trimming took 0 bases from V and 4 from J, leaving 7 bases between them. The CDR3 sequence is 13 residues long.

This chain links TRBV28 with TRBJ2-5, with D possibly being TRBD1 (6 bases). Germline assignment: CDR1 MDHEN and CDR2 SYDVKM. Trimming cost V 7 bases and J 2 bases, with 17 bases left between them. The CDR3 has 15 residues. CDR3 DNA: TGTGCCAGCAAAGTTTCGACAGGTATTCAAGAGACCCAGTACTTC. Protein sequence: CASKVSTGIQETQYF.

V and J are TRBV14 and TRBJ2-5; 8 bases agree with TRBD2. After removal of 4 bases from V and 6 bases from J, the junction contained 7 bases not matched to a gene. Germline lookup yields CDR1 SGHDN and CDR2 FVKESK. This CDR3 is built from 14 residues. CDR3 sequence reads: CASSPLTSVKTQYF. The CDR3 nucleotides are TGTGCCAGCAGCCCCCTGACTAGCGTAAAGACCCAGTACTTC.

The rearrangement links TRBV19 to TRBJ1-2, with 7 bases lining up with TRBD1. This CDR3 has 13 residues. J lost 6 bases, V lost 5 bases, and 6 bases had no gene match. Germline V CDR1 and CDR2: LNHDA, SQIVND (reference sequence). The CDR3 DNA is TGTGCCAGTAGTCCCGGGACAGTCCATGGCTACACCTTC. Its translation: CASSPGTVHGYTF.

The CDR3 here is CASSRDRDKETQYF. CDR3 nucleotides: TGTGCCAGCAGCCGGGACAGGGACAAAGAGACCCAGTACTTC. V is TRBV6-2 or TRBV6-3 and J is TRBJ2-5; 9 bases line up with TRBD1. The trim removed 6 bases at V and 3 bases at J, leaving 5 bases unmatched. The CDR3 is 14 amino acids. Germline V lookup: CDR1 MNHEY, CDR2 SVGEGT.

The chain combines TRBV9 with TRBJ2-5; D not certain. CDR3 length: 12 amino acids. With 1 base removed from V and 5 bases from J, the gap between germline ends came to 6 bases. Germline V CDR1 and CDR2: SGDLS, YYNGEE. This CDR3 is CASSVPSETQYF. The CDR3 region has the DNA TGTGCCAGCAGCGTACCCTCGGAGACCCAGTACTTC.

This chain uses TRBV27 with TRBJ1-2; 11 bases line up with TRBD1. Germline CDR1 reads MNHEY; CDR2 reads SMNVEV (reference sequence). Trimming removed 5 bases from V and 7 bases from J; junction bases left unmatched: 6. CDR3 length equals 14 residues. DNA of the CDR3: TGTGCCAGCAGTGAGGGACAGGGGGTCGGTGGCTACACCTTC. Protein: CASSEGQGVGGYTF.

The CDR3 sequence: CASSPKDGEDYEQYF. The CDR3 DNA sequence: TGTGCCAGCTCACCTAAGGACGGGGAAGACTACGAGCAGTACTTC. The genes are TRBV18 and TRBJ2-7; TRBD2 is a possible D gene (5 bases). Germline CDR1 reads KGHSH; CDR2 reads LQKENI. The CDR3 is 15 residues long. The ends were cut back, 3 bases at V and 3 bases at J, with 15 bases in the middle.